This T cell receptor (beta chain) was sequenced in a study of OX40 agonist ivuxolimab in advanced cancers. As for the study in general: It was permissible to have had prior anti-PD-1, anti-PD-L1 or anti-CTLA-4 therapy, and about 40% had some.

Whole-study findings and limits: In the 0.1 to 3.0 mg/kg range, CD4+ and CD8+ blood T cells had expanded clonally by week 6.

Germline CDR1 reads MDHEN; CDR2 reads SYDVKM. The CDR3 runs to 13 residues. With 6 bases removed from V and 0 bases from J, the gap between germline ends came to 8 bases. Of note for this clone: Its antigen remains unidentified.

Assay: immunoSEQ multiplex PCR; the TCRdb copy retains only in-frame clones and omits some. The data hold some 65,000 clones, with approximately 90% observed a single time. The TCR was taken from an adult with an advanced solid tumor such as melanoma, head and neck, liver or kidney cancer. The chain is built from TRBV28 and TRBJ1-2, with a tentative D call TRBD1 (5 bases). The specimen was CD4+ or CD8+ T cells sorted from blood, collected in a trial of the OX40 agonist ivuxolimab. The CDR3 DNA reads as TGTGCCAGCAGAAAGACAGCTAACTATGGCTACACCTTC. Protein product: CASRKTANYGYTF.